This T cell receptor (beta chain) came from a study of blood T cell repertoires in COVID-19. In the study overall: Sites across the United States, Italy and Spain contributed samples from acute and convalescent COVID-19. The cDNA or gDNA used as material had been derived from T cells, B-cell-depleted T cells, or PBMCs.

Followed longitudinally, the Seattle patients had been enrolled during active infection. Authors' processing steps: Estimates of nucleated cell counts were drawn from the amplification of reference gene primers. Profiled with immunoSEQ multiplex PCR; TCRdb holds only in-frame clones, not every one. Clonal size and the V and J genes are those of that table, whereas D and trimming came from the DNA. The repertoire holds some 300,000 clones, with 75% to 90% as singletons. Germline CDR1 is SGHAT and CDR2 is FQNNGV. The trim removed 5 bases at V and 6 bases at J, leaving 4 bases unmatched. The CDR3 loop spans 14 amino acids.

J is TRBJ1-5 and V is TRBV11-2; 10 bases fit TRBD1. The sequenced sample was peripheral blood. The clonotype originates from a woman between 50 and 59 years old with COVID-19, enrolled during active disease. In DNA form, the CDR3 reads TGTGCCAGCAGCCGACAGGGGGCACGTCAGCCCCAGCATTTT. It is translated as CASSRQGARQPQHF.